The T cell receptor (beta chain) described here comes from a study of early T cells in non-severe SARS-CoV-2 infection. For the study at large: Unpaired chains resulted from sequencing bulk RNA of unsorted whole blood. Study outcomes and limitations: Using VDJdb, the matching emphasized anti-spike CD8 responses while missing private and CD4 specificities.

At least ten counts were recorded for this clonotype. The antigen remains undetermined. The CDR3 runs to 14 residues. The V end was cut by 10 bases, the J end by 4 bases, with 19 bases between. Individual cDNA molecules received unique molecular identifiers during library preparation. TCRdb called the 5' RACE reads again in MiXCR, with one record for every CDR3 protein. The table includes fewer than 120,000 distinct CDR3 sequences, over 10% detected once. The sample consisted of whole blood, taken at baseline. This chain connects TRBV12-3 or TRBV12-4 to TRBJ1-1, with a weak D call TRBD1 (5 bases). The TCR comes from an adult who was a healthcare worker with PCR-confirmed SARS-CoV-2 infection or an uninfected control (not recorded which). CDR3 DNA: TGTGCCACCTCTCGCGGGACGGTTGGCACTGAAGCTTTCTTT. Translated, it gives CATSRGTVGTEAFF.